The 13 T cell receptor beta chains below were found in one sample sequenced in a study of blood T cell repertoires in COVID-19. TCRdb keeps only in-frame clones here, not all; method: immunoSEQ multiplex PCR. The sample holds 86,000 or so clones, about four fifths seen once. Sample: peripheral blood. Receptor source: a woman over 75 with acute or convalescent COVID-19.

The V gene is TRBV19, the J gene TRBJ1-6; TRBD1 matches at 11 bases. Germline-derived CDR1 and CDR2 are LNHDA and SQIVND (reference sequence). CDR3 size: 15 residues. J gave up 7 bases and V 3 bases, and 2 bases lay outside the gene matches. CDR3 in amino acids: CASSIGTGGNSPLHF. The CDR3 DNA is TGTGCCAGTAGTATTGGGACAGGGGGGAATTCACCCCTCCACTTT.

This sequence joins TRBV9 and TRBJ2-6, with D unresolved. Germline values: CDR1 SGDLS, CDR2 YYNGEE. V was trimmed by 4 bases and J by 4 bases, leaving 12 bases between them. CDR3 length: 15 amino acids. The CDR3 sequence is CASSPQAAGANVLTF. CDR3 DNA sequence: TGTGCCAGCAGCCCGCAGGCCGCCGGGGCCAACGTCCTGACTTTC.

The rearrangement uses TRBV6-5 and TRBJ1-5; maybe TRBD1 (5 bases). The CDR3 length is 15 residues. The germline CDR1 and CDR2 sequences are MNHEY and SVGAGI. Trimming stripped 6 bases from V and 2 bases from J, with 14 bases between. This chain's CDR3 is CASSLLGGGNQPQHF. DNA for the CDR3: TGTGCCAGCAGCCTATTGGGAGGGGGCAATCAGCCCCAGCATTTT.

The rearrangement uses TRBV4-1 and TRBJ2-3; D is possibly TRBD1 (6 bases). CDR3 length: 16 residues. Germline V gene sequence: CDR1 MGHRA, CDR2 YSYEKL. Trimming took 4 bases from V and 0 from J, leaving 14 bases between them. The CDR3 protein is CASSLQGQPSTDTQYF. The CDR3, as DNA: TGCGCCAGCAGCCTCCAAGGACAGCCTAGCACAGATACGCAGTATTTT.

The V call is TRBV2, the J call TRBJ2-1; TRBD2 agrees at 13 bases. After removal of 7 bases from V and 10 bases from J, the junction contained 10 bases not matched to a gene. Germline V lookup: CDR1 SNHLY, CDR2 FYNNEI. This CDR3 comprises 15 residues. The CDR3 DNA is TGTGCCAGCAAGTTCCGGACTAGCGGGAGAGGAGAGCAGTTCTTC. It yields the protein CASKFRTSGRGEQFF.

The CDR3 loop reads CASSIRGGGYTF. Here the CDR3 DNA reads TGTGCCAGTAGTATTAGGGGAGGAGGCTACACCTTC. This chain connects TRBV19 to TRBJ1-2; D might be TRBD1 (5 bases). The CDR3 sequence is 12 residues long. Germline V gene data show CDR1 as LNHDA and CDR2 as SQIVND (reference sequence). V was shortened by 3 bases and J by 8 bases, with 10 bases between the two germline ends.

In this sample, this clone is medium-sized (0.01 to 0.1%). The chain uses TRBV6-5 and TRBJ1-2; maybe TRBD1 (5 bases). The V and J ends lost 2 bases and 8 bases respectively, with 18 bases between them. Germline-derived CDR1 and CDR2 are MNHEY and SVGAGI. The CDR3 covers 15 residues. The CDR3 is CASSYGAGSTGGYTF. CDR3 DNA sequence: TGTGCCAGCAGTTACGGGGCAGGGTCGACTGGGGGCTACACCTTC.

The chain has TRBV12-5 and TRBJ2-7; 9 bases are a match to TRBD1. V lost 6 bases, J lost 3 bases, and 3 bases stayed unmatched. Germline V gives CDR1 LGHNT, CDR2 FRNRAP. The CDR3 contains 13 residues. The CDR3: CASGRQGGYEQYF. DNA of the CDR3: TGTGCTAGTGGAAGACAGGGGGGCTACGAGCAGTACTTC.

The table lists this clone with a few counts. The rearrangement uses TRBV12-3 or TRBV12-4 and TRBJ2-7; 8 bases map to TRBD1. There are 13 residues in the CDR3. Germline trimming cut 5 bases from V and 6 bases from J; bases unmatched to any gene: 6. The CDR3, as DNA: TGTGCCAGCAGTCTAGGACAGGGTCCCGAGCAGTACTTC. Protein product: CASSLGQGPEQYF.

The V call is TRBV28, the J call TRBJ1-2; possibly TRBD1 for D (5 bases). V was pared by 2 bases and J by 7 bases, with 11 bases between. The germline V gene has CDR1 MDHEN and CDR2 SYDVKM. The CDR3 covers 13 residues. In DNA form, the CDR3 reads TGTGCCAGCAGTTTAGGCCAGGGAGGTGGCTACACCTTC. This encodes CASSLGQGGGYTF.

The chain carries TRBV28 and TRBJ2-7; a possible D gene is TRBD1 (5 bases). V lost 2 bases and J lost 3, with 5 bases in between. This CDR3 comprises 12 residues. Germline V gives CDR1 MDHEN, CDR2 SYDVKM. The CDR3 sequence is CASSLQGYEQYF. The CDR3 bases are TGTGCCAGCAGTTTACAGGGCTACGAGCAGTACTTC.

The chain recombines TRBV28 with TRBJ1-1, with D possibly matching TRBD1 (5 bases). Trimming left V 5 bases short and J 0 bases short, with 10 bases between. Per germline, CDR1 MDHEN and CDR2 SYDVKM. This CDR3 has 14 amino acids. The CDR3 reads CASSPGLLNTEAFF. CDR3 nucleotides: TGTGCCAGCAGTCCGGGACTTTTGAACACTGAAGCTTTCTTT.

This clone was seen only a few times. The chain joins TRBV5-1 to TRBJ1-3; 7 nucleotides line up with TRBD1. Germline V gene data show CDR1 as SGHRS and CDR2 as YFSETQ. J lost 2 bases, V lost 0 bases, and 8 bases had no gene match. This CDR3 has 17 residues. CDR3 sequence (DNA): TGCGCCAGCAGCTTGGCCGGGACAGTAGAAACTGGAAACACCATATATTTT. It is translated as CASSLAGTVETGNTIYF.